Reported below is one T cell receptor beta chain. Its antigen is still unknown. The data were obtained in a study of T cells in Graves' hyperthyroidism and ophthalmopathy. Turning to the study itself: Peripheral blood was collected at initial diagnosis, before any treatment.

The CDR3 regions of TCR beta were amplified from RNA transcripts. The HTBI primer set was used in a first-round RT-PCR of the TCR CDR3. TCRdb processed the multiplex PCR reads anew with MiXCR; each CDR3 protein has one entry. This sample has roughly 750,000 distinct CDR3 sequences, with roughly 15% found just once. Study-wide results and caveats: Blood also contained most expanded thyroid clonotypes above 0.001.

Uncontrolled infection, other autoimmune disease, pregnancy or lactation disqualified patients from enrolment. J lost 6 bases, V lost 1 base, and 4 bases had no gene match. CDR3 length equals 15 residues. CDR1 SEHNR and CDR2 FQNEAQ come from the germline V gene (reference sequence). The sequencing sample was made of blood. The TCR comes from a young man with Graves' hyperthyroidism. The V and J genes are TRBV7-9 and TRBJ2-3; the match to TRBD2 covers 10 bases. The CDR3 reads CASSLVAGGMDTQYF. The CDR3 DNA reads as TGTGCCAGCAGCTTAGTAGCGGGAGGAATGGATACGCAGTATTTT.